These 30 T cell receptor beta chains originate from one sample sequenced in a study of human T cells and chemical hapten exposure (dated by TCRdb to about 2021). The library was built by means of RACE. Sequencing relied on a NextSeq 500. TCRdb redid the processing of the public reads, applying fastp at Q25 and MiXCR, and retained in-frame beta chains. Here each entry gathers all rows of one CDR3 protein and keeps the most common genes and DNA. Recorded for this sample are over 300,000 distinct CDR3 sequences; less than 6.5% of them occurred a single time. Jointly, the top ten make up 2.5% to 3% of the sample. In light of the paper, this sample's time point label describes: pre-sensitization, week 0. The sample's treatment or condition label, decoded: therapeutic diphenylcyclopropenone sensitization with weekly scalp DPC. The sample consisted of whole blood, taken in connection with sensitization to the hapten diphenylcyclopropenone (DPC). These receptors came from a woman aged 50 to 60 with alopecia areata. Some clones in this sample may be carry-over from other donors' samples.

The J gene is TRBJ1-5, the V gene TRBV20-1, with D possibly TRBD1 on 5 matching bases. V was cut by 5 bases and J by 7 bases, with 18 bases left in between. CDR1 and CDR2 from the germline V gene are DFQATT and SNEGSKA (reference sequence). This CDR3 is 14 amino acids long. The CDR3 here is CSAPRGVGEQPQHF. CDR3 in DNA: TGCAGTGCTCCACGAGGGGTAGGGGAGCAGCCCCAGCATTTT.

CDR3 nucleotides: TGTGCCAGCAGGGACGGGGAGCTTGGGGACAATGAGCAGTTCTTC. This encodes CASRDGELGDNEQFF. This sequence joins TRBV28 and TRBJ2-1, with TRBD2 as a possible D gene (5 bases). CDR3 length: 15 residues. V was cut by 6 bases and J by 5 bases, with 17 bases left in between. From germline, CDR1 is MDHEN and CDR2 SYDVKM.

This clonotype was observed at least ten times. The gene calls are TRBV28 and TRBJ2-3, with no clear D. The V end was cut by 1 base, the J end by 2 bases, with 10 bases between. The CDR3 sequence is 15 residues long. Germline V lookup: CDR1 MDHEN, CDR2 SYDVKM. The CDR3 nucleotides are TGTGCCAGCAGTTTATCGTTATTTCACACAGATACGCAGTATTTT. Its translation is CASSLSLFHTDTQYF. Using reference TRBV28 and TRBJ2-3 for the parts outside the CDR3, the full variable domain is DVKVTQSSRYLVKRTGEKVFLECVQDMDHENMFWYRQDPGLGLRLIYFSYDVKMKEKGDIPEGYSVSREKKERFSLILESASTNQTSMYLCASSLSLFHTDTQYFGPGTRLTVL.

In this sample, this clonotype turned up many times. This sequence joins TRBV6-2 or TRBV6-3 and TRBJ1-5; 8 bases agree with TRBD1. V lost 8 bases to trimming and J lost 4 bases; unmatched junction nucleotides: 1. The CDR3 has 12 residues. Germline CDR1 MNHEY, CDR2 SVGEGT. The CDR3 spells CASRTGNQPQHF. The CDR3 DNA reads as TGTGCCAGCCGGACAGGGAATCAGCCCCAGCATTTT.

Many counts were recorded for this clonotype. The chain links TRBV12-3 or TRBV12-4 to TRBJ1-1, with 7 bases fitting TRBD1. There are 15 residues in the CDR3. J gave up 7 bases and V 1 base, and 9 bases lay outside the gene matches. The DNA of the CDR3 is TGTGCCAGCAGTTTAGGACAGGGTCGAATTCTTGAAGCTTTCTTT. Amino acid sequence: CASSLGQGRILEAFF.

This clonotype has at least ten counts. The rearrangement uses TRBV29-1 and TRBJ1-1; D unclear. The CDR3 loop spans 11 amino acids. V was clipped by 8 bases and J by 5 bases, with 12 bases between them. Germline lookup yields CDR1 SQVTM and CDR2 ANQGSEA. CDR3 residues: CSPKVGTEAFF. The CDR3 region has the DNA TGCAGCCCGAAGGTGGGAACTGAAGCTTTCTTT.

This clonotype was found a few times. This chain joins TRBV20-1 and TRBJ2-1; tentative D call: TRBD1 (5 bases). CDR1 and CDR2 (germline): DFQATT, SNEGSKA (reference sequence). V lost 6 bases, J lost 1 base, and 16 bases lay in between. This CDR3 has 15 residues. This CDR3 reads CSAHEGAFSYNEQFF. The CDR3 region has the DNA TGCAGTGCCCACGAAGGGGCCTTTTCCTACAATGAGCAGTTCTTC.

This clonotype was seen repeatedly, ten times or more. The chain links TRBV20-1 to TRBJ2-3; 11 bases line up with TRBD2. This CDR3 is built from 12 residues. The germline V gene encodes CDR1 DFQATT and CDR2 SNEGSKA (reference sequence). The V gene end was trimmed by 8 bases and the J gene end by 5 bases; junction bases not matched to a gene: 3. CDR3 DNA: TGCAGTACCCTAGCGGGAGGAGATACGCAGTATTTT. Its protein is CSTLAGGDTQYF.

This clonotype occurred a few times. The chain combines TRBV6-1 with TRBJ2-7; D is undetermined. Trimming removed 2 bases from V and 7 bases from J, with 12 bases in between. CDR1 is MNHNS and CDR2 is SASEGT in the germline V gene. This CDR3 spans 13 amino acids. The CDR3 DNA reads as TGTGCCAGCAGTGAATTCAATCTACGGGAGCAGTACTTC. This sequence encodes CASSEFNLREQYF.

The genes are TRBV10-3 and TRBJ2-5, with 8 bases matching TRBD2. J gave up 1 base and V 10 bases, and 2 bases lay outside the gene matches. Germline lookup yields CDR1 ENHRY and CDR2 SYGVKD. The CDR3 is made up of 12 amino acids. The CDR3 here is CASGGSQETQYF. CDR3 coding DNA: TGTGCCAGCGGGGGGTCCCAAGAGACCCAGTACTTC.

This clonotype occurred many times. The J gene is TRBJ2-7, the V gene TRBV14; TRBD1 aligns across 9 bases. Per the germline V gene, CDR1 is SGHDN and CDR2 is FVKESK. The CDR3 loop spans 14 amino acids. J was trimmed by 2 bases and V by 4 bases; bases with no gene match: 3. For the CDR3, the DNA is TGTGCCAGCAGCCCGGGACAGGGCCCCTACGAGCAGTACTTC. Translated: CASSPGQGPYEQYF.

Written as DNA, the CDR3 is TGTGCCAGCTCACCACTCCCACAGGGGACTAATGAAAAACTGTTTTTT. The encoded protein is CASSPLPQGTNEKLFF. V is TRBV18 and J is TRBJ1-4; 7 positions match TRBD1. Germline CDR1 reads KGHSH; CDR2 reads LQKENI. V lost 1 base to trimming and J lost 2 bases; unmatched junction nucleotides: 4. This CDR3 is 16 amino acids long.

The chain links TRBV9 to TRBJ2-1, with TRBD1 identical over 10 bases. V trimming: 7 bases; J trimming: 6 bases; junction bases outside the gene matches: 7. This CDR3 is 14 amino acids long. Germline CDR1 reads SGDLS; CDR2 reads YYNGEE. The CDR3 protein is CASRGDRGGNEQFF. The CDR3 DNA reads TGTGCCAGCCGAGGGGACAGGGGCGGCAATGAGCAGTTCTTC.

V is TRBV6-2 or TRBV6-3 and J is TRBJ1-5, with a weak D call TRBD1 (6 bases). From germline, CDR1 is MNHEY and CDR2 SVGEGT. This CDR3 region has 16 residues. The V end lost 2 bases, the J end lost 3 bases, and 14 bases lay between the germline ends. The CDR3 protein is CASSYGGSPNNQPQHF. In DNA, the CDR3 is TGTGCCAGCAGTTACGGGGGCTCTCCGAACAATCAGCCCCAGCATTTT.

In its sample, this clonotype was seen many times. The chain links TRBV29-1 to TRBJ2-7; D unresolved. CDR3 length: 12 residues. Trimming took 7 bases from V and 3 from J, leaving 13 bases between them. CDR1 SQVTM and CDR2 ANQGSEA come from the germline V gene. The CDR3 coding sequence is TGCAGCGCCCAAACAGAAGGCTACGAGCAGTACTTC. Translating it yields CSAQTEGYEQYF.

This clonotype appeared a few times. The chain links TRBV18 to TRBJ2-7, with TRBD1 identical over 9 bases. V was clipped by 3 bases and J by 3 bases; unmatched bases: 15. CDR3 length equals 18 residues. Germline CDR1 and CDR2: KGHSH and LQKENI. This chain's CDR3 is CASSPGARRTGVIYEQYF. CDR3 DNA sequence: TGTGCCAGCTCACCCGGTGCCCGTAGGACAGGGGTTATCTACGAGCAGTACTTC.

This clonotype has a count of ten or more. The chain carries TRBV3-1 and TRBJ2-4; 10 bases fit TRBD2. Germline CDR1 is LGHDT and CDR2 is YNNKEL (reference sequence). V lost 5 bases and J lost 5; bases outside the gene matches: 6. There are 15 residues in the CDR3. CDR3 sequence reads: CASSSASGGENIQYF. The CDR3, as DNA: TGTGCCAGCAGCTCGGCTAGCGGGGGAGAAAACATTCAGTACTTC.

This clonotype has only a few counts. The chain carries TRBV15 and TRBJ2-2, with 8 positions matching TRBD1. Germline CDR1 reads LNHNV; CDR2 reads YYDKDF (reference sequence). J was trimmed by 5 bases and V by 0 bases; bases with no gene match: 2. This CDR3 has 15 amino acids. The DNA for the CDR3 is TGTGCCACCAGCAGAGACAGGGGGCAAACCGGGGAGCTGTTTTTT. Its protein product is CATSRDRGQTGELFF.

The rearrangement joins TRBV6-1 to TRBJ1-2; D is uncertain. This CDR3 region has 12 residues. The ends were cut back, 6 bases at V and 6 bases at J, with 11 bases in the middle. Germline CDR1 reads MNHNS; CDR2 reads SASEGT. CDR3 DNA: TGTGCCAGCAGACTAAACCCTCATGGCTACACCTTC. Protein sequence: CASRLNPHGYTF.

This clonotype showed up many times. J is TRBJ1-4 and V is TRBV6-5; weak D call: TRBD1 (5 bases). Germline CDR1 is MNHEY and CDR2 is SVGAGI. This CDR3 contains 14 residues. V shed 4 bases and J shed 6 bases, with 12 bases lying between them. CDR3 DNA sequence: TGTGCCAGCAGTTCCGGGGACGGGTATGAAAAACTGTTTTTT. Its protein is CASSSGDGYEKLFF.

This clonotype was recorded many times. This chain uses TRBV7-6 with TRBJ2-7; 10 bases agree with TRBD2. CDR3 length: 14 residues. V lost 1 base to trimming and J lost 4 bases; unmatched junction nucleotides: 1. Germline lookup yields CDR1 SGHVS and CDR2 FNYEAQ. The CDR3 region has the DNA TGTGCCAGCAGCTTAGAAGCGGGAGGGTACGAGCAGTACTTC. Its translation: CASSLEAGGYEQYF. The whole variable domain, filled in from reference TRBV7-6 and TRBJ2-7, reads GAGVSQSPRYKVTKRGQDVALRCDPISGHVSLYWYRQALGQGPEFLTYFNYEAQQDKSGLPNDRFSAERPEGSISTLTIQRTEQRDSAMYRCASSLEAGGYEQYFGPGTRLTVT.

This clonotype was counted between two and nine times. The rearrangement uses TRBV3-1 and TRBJ2-5; no clear D gene. CDR1 LGHDT and CDR2 YNNKEL come from the germline V gene (reference sequence). The CDR3 is 13 residues long. V was trimmed by 0 bases and J by 9 bases, leaving 11 bases between them. Here the CDR3 reads CASSQEAYKPQYF. Here the CDR3 DNA reads TGTGCCAGCAGCCAAGAAGCGTATAAACCCCAGTACTTC.

This clonotype was found many times. V usage is TRBV20-1 and J usage is TRBJ1-2; D ambiguous. V was trimmed by 5 bases and J by 3 bases, leaving 13 bases between them. The CDR3 covers 13 residues. Germline CDR1 DFQATT, CDR2 SNEGSKA (reference sequence). CDR3 coding DNA: TGCAGTGCTGCACCCGATCCTTACTATGGCTACACCTTC. It yields the protein CSAAPDPYYGYTF.

The gene calls are TRBV4-1 and TRBJ1-2, with D maybe TRBD1 (5 bases). Trimming took 1 base from V and 0 from J, leaving 6 bases between them. Per germline, CDR1 MGHRA and CDR2 YSYEKL. This CDR3 has 14 amino acids. The CDR3: CASSQATANYGYTF. The DNA of the CDR3 is TGCGCCAGCAGCCAAGCGACAGCTAACTATGGCTACACCTTC.

In this sample, this clonotype turned up a few times. The CDR3 region is CSASSVGQGAQDYYGYTF. DNA of the CDR3: TGCAGTGCTAGCAGTGTCGGTCAGGGGGCGCAGGATTACTATGGCTACACCTTC. The V and J genes are TRBV20-1 and TRBJ1-2; TRBD1 matches at 8 bases. In germline, CDR1 is DFQATT, CDR2 SNEGSKA (reference sequence). Losses at the gene ends were 3 bases for V and 3 bases for J; bases not matched to a gene: 18. The CDR3 runs to 18 residues.

This clonotype has more than one count but fewer than ten. The gene calls are TRBV20-1 and TRBJ1-5, with D possibly matching TRBD1 (6 bases). The V and J ends lost 0 bases and 6 bases respectively, with 15 bases between them. Germline CDR1 reads DFQATT; CDR2 reads SNEGSKA (reference sequence). This CDR3 spans 15 amino acids. This chain's CDR3 is CSARDVQGMFQPQHF. CDR3 nucleotides: TGCAGTGCTAGAGATGTACAGGGTATGTTTCAGCCCCAGCATTTT.

The chain joins TRBV5-4 to TRBJ1-4; D is ambiguous. Germline V lookup: CDR1 SGHNT, CDR2 YYREEE (reference sequence). This CDR3 has 12 residues. V was trimmed by 2 bases and J by 5 bases, leaving 4 bases between them. CDR3 sequence reads: CASSFMNEKLFF. In DNA form, the CDR3 reads TGTGCCAGCAGCTTCATGAATGAAAAACTGTTTTTT.

This clonotype was counted ten times or more. CDR3 coding DNA: TGTGCCAGCAGCGTAGCGGGACAGGGGGATTTAAGCTCCTACAATGAGCAGTTCTTC. It codes for CASSVAGQGDLSSYNEQFF. The V gene is TRBV9, the J gene TRBJ2-1; TRBD1 agrees at 11 bases. This CDR3 is 19 amino acids long. With 0 bases clipped from V and 0 bases from J, the junction kept 8 bases outside the gene matches. Germline V lookup: CDR1 SGDLS, CDR2 YYNGEE.

In this sample, this clonotype turned up many times. The chain joins TRBV27 to TRBJ2-6; D not resolved. CDR1 MNHEY and CDR2 SMNVEV come from the germline V gene (reference sequence). This CDR3 is built from 15 residues. The V end was cut by 1 base, the J end by 0 bases, with 4 bases between. Written as DNA, the CDR3 is TGTGCCAGCAGTTTATACGGCTCTGGGGCCAACGTCCTGACTTTC. This encodes CASSLYGSGANVLTF. Variable domain in full (rest from reference TRBV27 and TRBJ2-6): EAQVTQNPRYLITVTGKKLTVTCSQNMNHEYMSWYRQDPGLGLRQIYYSMNVEVTDKGDVPEGYKVSRKEKRNFPLILESPSPNQTSLYFCASSLYGSGANVLTFGAGSRLTVL.

In this sample, this clonotype turned up a few times. The chain has TRBV19 and TRBJ1-4; unclear D gene. The germline V gene encodes CDR1 LNHDA and CDR2 SQIVND (reference sequence). V gave up 5 bases and J gave up 5 bases, with 6 bases separating them. The CDR3 has 12 amino acids. The CDR3 DNA reads as TGTGCCAGTAGTCCGAAGAATGAAAAACTGTTTTTT. Amino acids: CASSPKNEKLFF.